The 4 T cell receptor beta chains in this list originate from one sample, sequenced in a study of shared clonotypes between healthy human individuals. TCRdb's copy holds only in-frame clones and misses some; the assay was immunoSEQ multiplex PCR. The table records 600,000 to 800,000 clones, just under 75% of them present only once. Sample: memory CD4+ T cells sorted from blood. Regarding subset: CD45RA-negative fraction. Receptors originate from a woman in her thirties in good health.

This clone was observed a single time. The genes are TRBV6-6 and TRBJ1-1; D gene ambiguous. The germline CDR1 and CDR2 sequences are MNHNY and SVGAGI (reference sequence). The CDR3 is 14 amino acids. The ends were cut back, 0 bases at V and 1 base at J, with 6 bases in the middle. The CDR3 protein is CASSYSQPNTEAFF. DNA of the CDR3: TGTGCCAGCAGTTACTCCCAACCGAACACTGAAGCTTTCTTT.

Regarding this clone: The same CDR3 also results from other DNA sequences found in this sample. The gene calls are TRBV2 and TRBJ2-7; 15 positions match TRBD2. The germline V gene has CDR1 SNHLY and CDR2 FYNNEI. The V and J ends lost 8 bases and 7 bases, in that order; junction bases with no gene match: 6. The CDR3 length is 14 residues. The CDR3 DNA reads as TGTGCCAGCCGGCCGGGACTAGCGGGAGGAGAGCAGTACTTC. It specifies CASRPGLAGGEQYF.

CDR3 residues: CASSQVGDILSNQPQHF. In DNA, the CDR3 is TGCGCCAGCAGCCAAGTCGGAGACATACTTAGCAATCAGCCCCAGCATTTT. The chain recombines TRBV4-1 with TRBJ1-5; D unresolved. The germline V and J ends were trimmed by 1 base and 0 bases, with 13 bases remaining between them. The CDR3 covers 17 residues. Germline-derived CDR1 and CDR2 are MGHRA and YSYEKL.

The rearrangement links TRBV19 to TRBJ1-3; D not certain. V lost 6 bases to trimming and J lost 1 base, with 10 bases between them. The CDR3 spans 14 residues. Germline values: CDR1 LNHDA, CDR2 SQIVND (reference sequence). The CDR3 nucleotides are TGTGCCAGTAGCACCCTATCTTCTGGAAACACCATATATTTT. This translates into CASSTLSSGNTIYF.